The 8 T cell receptor beta chains presented below share a single source sample, sequenced in a study of CD8+ T cells in alopecia areata. Indicated treatment: oral pan-JAK inhibitor, 5-10 mg twice daily. Reverse transcribed after extraction, RNA yielded cDNA as the sequencing template. Libraries were prepared by immunoSEQ multiplex PCR; TCRdb keeps only in-frame clonotypes and omits some of them. This sample has about 140,000 clones, with approximately 90% found just once. Sequencing used CD8+ T cells sorted from blood, obtained at week 4, from a patient treated with tofacitinib. Source of these receptors: a human donor with alopecia areata.

The V and J genes are TRBV7-9 and TRBJ2-7; no definite D call. CDR3 size: 12 residues. Germline CDR1 reads SEHNR; CDR2 reads FQNEAQ (reference sequence). With 4 bases removed from V and 7 bases from J, the gap between germline ends came to 11 bases. CDR3 sequence: CASSSPGREQYF. The CDR3 DNA reads TGTGCCAGCAGCTCGCCTGGACGAGAGCAGTACTTC.

The chain joins TRBV5-1 to TRBJ2-7; no clear D gene. The V gene's germline CDR1 is SGHRS and CDR2 YFSETQ. With 0 bases removed from V and 3 bases from J, the gap between germline ends came to 7 bases. This CDR3 region has 13 residues. CDR3 residues: CASSLGRNYEQYF. The CDR3 nucleotides read TGCGCCAGCAGCTTGGGACGAAACTACGAGCAGTACTTC.

This sequence joins TRBV19 and TRBJ1-5; D is unclear. The V gene's germline CDR1 is LNHDA and CDR2 SQIVND (reference sequence). The CDR3 covers 14 residues. V dropped 7 bases and J dropped 7 bases, with 17 bases sitting between them. CDR3 sequence reads: CASTGEGGWQPQHF. Here the CDR3 DNA reads TGTGCCAGTACGGGCGAAGGAGGGTGGCAGCCCCAGCATTTT.

This chain connects TRBV30 to TRBJ2-7; TRBD1 matches at 8 bases. Germline values: CDR1 GTSNPN, CDR2 SVGIG (reference sequence). J lost 3 bases, V lost 7 bases, and 8 bases had no gene match. This CDR3 spans 13 amino acids. The DNA of the CDR3 is TGTGCCTCGTCGGACAGGGTGGGCTACGAGCAGTACTTC. It codes for CASSDRVGYEQYF.

The DNA for the CDR3 is TGTGCCAGTAGTATGAGGGGTGCCGGAAACACCATATATTTT. Amino acid sequence: CASSMRGAGNTIYF. The rearrangement joins TRBV19 to TRBJ1-3; D might be TRBD1 (5 bases). The CDR3 covers 14 residues. Germline lookup yields CDR1 LNHDA and CDR2 SQIVND (reference sequence). The V gene lost 3 bases and the J gene lost 4 bases, with 10 bases spanning the gap.

V is TRBV23-1 and J is TRBJ2-2; TRBD1 aligns across 8 bases. TRBV23-1 is noted as an ORF with a role that remains uncertain. This CDR3 has 16 residues. V lost 3 bases, J lost 4 bases, and 7 bases stayed unmatched. Written as DNA, the CDR3 is TGCGCCAGCAGTCACCCCGAACAGGGGGTCACCGGGGAGCTGTTTTTT. It specifies CASSHPEQGVTGELFF.

The chain has TRBV4-1 and TRBJ2-2, with 9 bases aligning to TRBD2. The CDR3 is 15 amino acids. The junction had 2 bases not matched to a gene; V was cut back by 2 bases and J by 4 bases. Germline CDR1 and CDR2: MGHRA and YSYEKL. The CDR3 coding sequence is TGCGCCAGCAGCCAATTTAGCGGGAGCACCGGGGAGCTGTTTTTT. The encoded protein is CASSQFSGSTGELFF.

This sequence joins TRBV25-1 and TRBJ2-7, with D possibly matching TRBD2 (5 bases). Trimming shortened V by 3 bases and J by 2 bases, and 11 bases separated the two germline ends. The germline V gene has CDR1 MGHDK and CDR2 SYGVNS. The length of the CDR3 is 14 residues. The CDR3: CASSDSGIAYEQYF. Written as DNA, the CDR3 is TGTGCCAGCAGTGATTCGGGGATCGCCTACGAGCAGTACTTC.